This T cell receptor beta chain appears in the sequencing data of a study of cytomegalovirus exposure and HLA in healthy donors. V shed 8 bases and J shed 8 bases, with 16 bases lying between them. The CDR3 is 13 residues long. Germline CDR1 is SEHNR and CDR2 is FQNEAQ (reference sequence). Notes on the study in general: Among TCR beta chains, those listed as cytomegalovirus-associated numbered around 180.

Turning to this clone: Its antigen remains unknown.

Use of 60 Vbeta and 13 Jbeta primers characterized the PCR. Produced via immunoSEQ multiplex PCR; TCRdb's table is partial and in-frame only. The repertoire shows roughly 39,000 clones; the top ten hold 1% to 1.5%. Donors in the study were healthy people who gave bone marrow. Sequencing used PBMCs. The chain is built from TRBV7-9 and TRBJ2-1; D may be TRBD1 (5 bases). The TCR originated in a man between 25 and 39 years old in good health and CMV-seronegative. CDR3 residues: CASGLDNGDEQFF. CDR3 DNA: TGTGCCAGCGGATTGGACAATGGGGATGAGCAGTTCTTC. The full variable domain, completed using reference TRBV7-9 and TRBJ2-1, is DTGVSQNPRHKITKRGQNVTFRCDPISEHNRLYWYRQTLGQGPEFLTYFQNEAQLEKSRLLSDRFSAERPKGSFSTLEIQRTEQGDSAMYLCASGLDNGDEQFFGPGTRLTVL.